Detailed here is one T cell receptor (beta chain). The table came from immunoSEQ multiplex PCR; TCRdb's copy has only in-frame clones and leaves some out. The sample lists around 120,000 clones; under 80% were seen once. This CDR3 contains 17 residues. Germline V gene lookup returns CDR1 SNHLY and CDR2 FYNNEI. J was trimmed by 6 bases and V by 6 bases; bases with no gene match: 8. This entry is derived from a study of blood T cell repertoires in COVID-19. At the level of the study: Specimens from acute and convalescent COVID-19 originated in the United States, Italy and Spain. PBMCs, B-cell-depleted T cells, or T cells provided the cDNA or gDNA that made up the material.

The TCR sequence derives from a man aged 65 to 85 with acute or convalescent COVID-19. Source material: peripheral blood. The chain couples TRBV2 to TRBJ2-1; TRBD2 aligns across 16 bases. The CDR3 DNA sequence: TGTGCCAGCAGCTCCGGGACTAGCGGGGGGGGTTTCAATGAGCAGTTCTTC. Amino acid sequence: CASSSGTSGGGFNEQFF.